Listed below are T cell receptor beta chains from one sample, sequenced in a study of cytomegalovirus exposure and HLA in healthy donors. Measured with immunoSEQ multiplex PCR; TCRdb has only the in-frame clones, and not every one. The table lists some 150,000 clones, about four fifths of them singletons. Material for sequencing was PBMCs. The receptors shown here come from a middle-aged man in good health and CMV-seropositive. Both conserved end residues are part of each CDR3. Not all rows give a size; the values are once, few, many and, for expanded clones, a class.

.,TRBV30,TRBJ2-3,CAWSFGLSTDTQYF
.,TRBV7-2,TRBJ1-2,CASSRDFYGYTF
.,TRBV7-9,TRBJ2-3,CASSLQRTTDTQYF
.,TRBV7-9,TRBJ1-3,CASSPIREASGNTIYF
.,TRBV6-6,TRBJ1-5,CASQRTGGGNQPQHF
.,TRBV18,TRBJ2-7,CASSPGLAGEQYF
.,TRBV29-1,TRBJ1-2,CSVGAQQVPTF
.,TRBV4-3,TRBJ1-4,CASSQEGARHSEKLFF
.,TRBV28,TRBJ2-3,CASSSPRTGYADTQYF
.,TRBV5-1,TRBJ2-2,CASSLEGGNTGELFF
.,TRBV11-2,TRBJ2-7,CASSSSGTNSYEQYF
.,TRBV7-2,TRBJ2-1,CASSFGGSNNEQFF
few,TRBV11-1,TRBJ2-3,CASSSPTVDTQYF
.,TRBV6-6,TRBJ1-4,CAVATGGCEKLFF
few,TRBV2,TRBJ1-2,CASSDPRDRGHTF
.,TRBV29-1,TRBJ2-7,CSAGLAEAEQYF
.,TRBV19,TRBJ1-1,CASSIGSGTEAFF
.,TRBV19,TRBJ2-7,CASSSLTGSPYEQYF
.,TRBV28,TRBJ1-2,CASRQMNYGYTF
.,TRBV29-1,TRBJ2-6,CSVELRSSGANVLTF
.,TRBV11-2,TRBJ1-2,CASSPTAGDGGGYTF
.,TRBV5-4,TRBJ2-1,CASSLNSLSYNEQFF
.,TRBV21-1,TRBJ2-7,CASSKKGEQGGEQYF
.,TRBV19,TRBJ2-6,CACAAGDSGANVLTF
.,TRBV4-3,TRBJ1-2,CASSLLGGERYGYTF
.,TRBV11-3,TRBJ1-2,CASSQPRGYGYTF
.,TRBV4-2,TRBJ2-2,CASSWTSGATGELFF
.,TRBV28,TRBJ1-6,CASTPKSVNSPLHF
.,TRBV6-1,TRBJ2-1,CASVTMGGYNEQFF
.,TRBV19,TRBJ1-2,CASSILGQRPYYGYTF
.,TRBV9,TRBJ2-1,CASSRTSAEQFF
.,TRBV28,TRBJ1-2,CASSPVGDSFYGYTF
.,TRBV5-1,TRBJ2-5,CASSLAGDQETQYF
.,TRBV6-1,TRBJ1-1,CASSRGNTEAFF
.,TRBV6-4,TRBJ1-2,CASSESIPADGYTF
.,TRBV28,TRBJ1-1,CASSLTDMNTEAFF
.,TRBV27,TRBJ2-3,CASRTKQGASTDTQYF
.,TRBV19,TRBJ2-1,CASSIGGGRANEQFF
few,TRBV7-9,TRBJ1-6,CASSPQSNNSPLHF
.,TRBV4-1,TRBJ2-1,CASSQDTSASGSRAYNEQFF
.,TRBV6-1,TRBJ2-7,CASSEQGVASYEQYF
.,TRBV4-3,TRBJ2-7,CASSPDPDSEQYF
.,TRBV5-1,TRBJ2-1,CASTASGRVSEQFF
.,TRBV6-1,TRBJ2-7,CASSEGLSYEQYF
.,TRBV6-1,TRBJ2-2,CASSHTGNTGELFF
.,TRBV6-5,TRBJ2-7,CASNPGQGSVYEQYF
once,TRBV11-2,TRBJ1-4,CASSLALKQGRANEKLFF
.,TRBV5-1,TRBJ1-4,CASREGINEKLFF
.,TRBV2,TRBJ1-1,CASSEGGFVGQGAADTEAFF
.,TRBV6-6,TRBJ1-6,CASMVPQGQSPLHF
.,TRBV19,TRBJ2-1,CASKKTSGGVSEQFF
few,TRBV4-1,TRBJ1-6,CASSQREGANNSPLHF
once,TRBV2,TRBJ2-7,CASRERGGGYEQYF
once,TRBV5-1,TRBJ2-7,CASSLATGINEQYF
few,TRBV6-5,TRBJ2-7,CASRQTGNYYEQYF
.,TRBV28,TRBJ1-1,CASSLTISTEAFF
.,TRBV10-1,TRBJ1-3,CAGRPGQGSGNTIYF